Each of the 28 T cell receptor beta chains below was sequenced from the same sample in a study of vaccination effects on CD4 cells after COVID-19. ViraFEST expansion of antigen-specific CD4+ T cells with viral peptide pools preceded sequencing. Scientists isolated CD4+ T cells after an approximately 11-day culture period ended. Every participant took two doses of the BNT162b2 or mRNA-1273 vaccine. Their antigen targets remain unknown. Generated by immunoSEQ multiplex PCR, the TCRdb table keeps only in-frame clones and is missing some. The repertoire holds 20,000 to 25,000 clones, roughly 80% seen once, with 6.5% to 10% in the top ten. The specimen comprised CD4+ T cells from PBMCs cultured with SARS-CoV-2 spike peptides, sampled after COVID-19 vaccination. The receptors were gathered from a human donor who received a COVID-19 vaccine.

The genes are TRBV11-3 and TRBJ2-3; D not certain. V was shortened by 1 base and J by 2 bases, with 4 bases between the two germline ends. This CDR3 contains 13 residues. Germline V lookup: CDR1 SGHNT, CDR2 YENEEA. DNA for the CDR3: TGTGCCAGCAGCTTAGGGATCACAGATACGCAGTATTTT. Protein: CASSLGITDTQYF.

This chain joins TRBV29-1 and TRBJ2-7; 12 nucleotides agree with TRBD2. There are 13 residues in the CDR3. With V trimmed by 4 bases and J by 6 bases, 4 bases remained unmatched. Germline CDR1 is SQVTM and CDR2 is ANQGSEA. The CDR3: CSVGGLAGREQYF. CDR3 DNA: TGCAGCGTTGGTGGACTAGCGGGACGCGAGCAGTACTTC.

The chain recombines TRBV5-5 with TRBJ2-7; 10 bases map to TRBD1. CDR1 SGHKS and CDR2 YYEKEE come from the germline V gene (reference sequence). J lost 4 bases, V lost 2 bases, and 9 bases had no gene match. The CDR3 length is 16 residues. The CDR3 sequence: CASSLSVTGGFYEQYF. The CDR3 region has the DNA TGTGCCAGCAGCTTAAGCGTGACAGGGGGCTTTTACGAGCAGTACTTC.

The V and J genes are TRBV30 and TRBJ1-6; 8 bases fit TRBD1. V was pared by 4 bases and J by 11 bases, with 7 bases of the junction left unmatched. This CDR3 has 13 residues. Germline V gene sequence: CDR1 GTSNPN, CDR2 SVGIG (reference sequence). This CDR3 reads CAWNRQGRTPLHF. In DNA, the CDR3 is TGTGCCTGGAATCGACAGGGGAGGACACCCCTCCACTTT.

This chain links TRBV19 with TRBJ1-3, with TRBD1 matching over 9 bases. The CDR3 has 17 amino acids. Germline CDR1 and CDR2: LNHDA and SQIVND (reference sequence). Germline trimming cut 4 bases from V and 1 base from J; bases unmatched to any gene: 8. Written as DNA, the CDR3 is TGTGCCAGTAGTACCCTCGACAGGGGGTTATCTGGAAACACCATATATTTT. This gives the protein CASSTLDRGLSGNTIYF.

Notes on this clone: This CDR3 is also generated by other DNA sequences in the sample. The chain recombines TRBV11-3 with TRBJ2-3, with 10 bases fitting TRBD2. Trimming removed 5 bases from V and 2 bases from J; junction bases left unmatched: 7. Per germline, CDR1 SGHNT and CDR2 YENEEA. This CDR3 has 16 residues. DNA of the CDR3: TGTGCCAGCAGCCTCGGACTAGCGGACGTCACAGATACGCAGTATTTT. As protein: CASSLGLADVTDTQYF.

The genes are TRBV10-3 and TRBJ1-3; D is possibly TRBD1 (5 bases). Trimming cost V 6 bases and J 4 bases, with 13 bases left between them. Germline V CDR1 and CDR2: ENHRY, SYGVKD. The CDR3 extends over 14 amino acids. In nucleotides, the CDR3 is TGTGCCATCAGACGAGGGGAAAGCGGAAACACCATATATTTT. Protein product: CAIRRGESGNTIYF.

J is TRBJ2-1 and V is TRBV18; 7 nucleotides match TRBD2. Germline lookup yields CDR1 KGHSH and CDR2 LQKENI. Germline trimming cut 3 bases from V and 7 bases from J; bases unmatched to any gene: 9. The CDR3 has 15 amino acids. CDR3 sequence: CASSPGLADGNEQFF. The CDR3 DNA sequence: TGTGCCAGCTCACCGGGTCTAGCGGACGGGAATGAGCAGTTCTTC.

This sequence joins TRBV6-4 and TRBJ2-1, with 8 bases that match TRBD2. The V gene's germline CDR1 is MRHNA and CDR2 SNTAGT. This CDR3 is built from 13 residues. J gave up 8 bases and V 5 bases, and 5 bases lay outside the gene matches. As DNA, the CDR3 is TGTGCCAGCAGTAGCGGGAGTAGGGATGAGCAGTTCTTC. Its protein product is CASSSGSRDEQFF.

This chain links TRBV7-8 with TRBJ1-1; the D is unclear. Deletions cut 1 base from V and 0 bases from J, with 0 bases between. The germline V gene has CDR1 SGHVS and CDR2 FQNEAQ. The CDR3 is 12 residues long. CDR3 bases: TGTGCCAGCAGCTTAGTGAACACTGAAGCTTTCTTT. It is translated as CASSLVNTEAFF.

This chain uses TRBV19 with TRBJ1-5, with D hard to call. Germline values: CDR1 LNHDA, CDR2 SQIVND (reference sequence). This CDR3 contains 12 residues. V lost 3 bases and J 3 bases, leaving 3 bases between the germline ends. The CDR3 DNA is TGTGCCAGTAGTATGGTCAATCAGCCCCAGCATTTT. The encoded protein is CASSMVNQPQHF.

The chain links TRBV20-1 to TRBJ1-6; tentatively, D is TRBD1 (5 bases). The length of the CDR3 is 14 residues. From germline, CDR1 is DFQATT and CDR2 SNEGSKA (reference sequence). V gave up 3 bases and J gave up 8 bases, with 14 bases separating them. Here the CDR3 DNA reads TGCAGTGCTAGTCCCAGGGAGGGCTATTCACCCCTCCACTTT. It translates to CSASPREGYSPLHF.

The chain is built from TRBV11-2 and TRBJ2-7; D possibly matches TRBD1 or TRBD2 (5 bases each). The length of the CDR3 is 16 residues. Germline V gene lookup returns CDR1 SGHAT and CDR2 FQNNGV. The germline V and J ends were trimmed by 2 bases and 7 bases, with 21 bases remaining between them. CDR3 amino acids: CASSLPFGTETSEQYF. Here the CDR3 DNA reads TGTGCCAGCAGCTTACCATTTGGGACCGAAACCTCGGAGCAGTACTTC.

The V and J genes are TRBV29-1 and TRBJ1-2; TRBD1 is a possible D gene (6 bases). The germline V gene encodes CDR1 SQVTM and CDR2 ANQGSEA. The CDR3 has 12 amino acids. V was clipped by 4 bases and J by 8 bases, with 14 bases between them. DNA of the CDR3: TGCAGCGTTGCGGAGGGCAGGGGCGGCTACACCTTC. Residues: CSVAEGRGGYTF.

The V gene is TRBV6-5, the J gene TRBJ2-5, with D possibly matching TRBD1 (6 bases). V gave up 11 bases and J gave up 0 bases, with 10 bases separating them. The CDR3 is 12 residues long. CDR1 and CDR2 (germline): MNHEY, SVGAGI. This CDR3 is CAGGHYQETQYF. The CDR3 nucleotides are TGTGCCGGGGGACATTACCAAGAGACCCAGTACTTC.

The chain recombines TRBV6-5 with TRBJ2-2; tentatively, D is TRBD2 (6 bases). Germline V gene sequence: CDR1 MNHEY, CDR2 SVGAGI. V was pared by 8 bases and J by 3 bases, with 16 bases between. The CDR3 spans 15 residues. The chain's CDR3 is CASRTTGVDTGELFF. For the CDR3, the DNA is TGTGCCAGCCGCACGACGGGAGTGGACACCGGGGAGCTGTTTTTT.

The chain links TRBV7-9 to TRBJ2-7, with D hard to call. The V gene lost 4 bases and the J gene lost 2 bases, with 15 bases spanning the gap. Germline CDR1 reads SEHNR; CDR2 reads FQNEAQ (reference sequence). This CDR3 region has 15 residues. The CDR3 loop reads CASSSGRESAYEQYF. The CDR3, as DNA: TGTGCCAGCAGCTCTGGCCGAGAGTCCGCCTACGAGCAGTACTTC.

This clone was detected a few times. CDR3 amino acids: CASSPLEDRGSYEQYF. CDR3 coding DNA: TGCGCCAGCAGCCCTCTAGAGGACAGGGGCTCCTACGAGCAGTACTTC. The chain recombines TRBV4-1 with TRBJ2-7, with 9 bases fitting TRBD1. The CDR3 loop spans 16 amino acids. Germline CDR1 and CDR2: MGHRA and YSYEKL. The V and J ends lost 4 bases and 0 bases, in that order; junction bases with no gene match: 7.

The chain links TRBV6-5 to TRBJ2-7, with 8 bases matching TRBD2. This CDR3 is 13 amino acids long. The germline gives CDR1 MNHEY, CDR2 SVGAGI. V lost 7 bases, J lost 4 bases, and 6 bases stayed unmatched. Here the CDR3 reads CASKVSGMYEQYF. The CDR3 coding sequence is TGTGCCAGCAAGGTTAGCGGGATGTACGAGCAGTACTTC.

There are a few counts of this clone. The CDR3 reads CASSLSGGSTDTQYF. The CDR3 DNA follows: TGCGCCAGCAGCCTTAGCGGGGGGAGCACAGATACGCAGTATTTT. V gene TRBV5-1 combines with J gene TRBJ2-3, with 10 positions matching TRBD2. This CDR3 spans 15 amino acids. CDR1 and CDR2 from the germline V gene are SGHRS and YFSETQ. The V and J ends lost 4 bases and 0 bases, in that order; junction bases with no gene match: 2.

This chain uses TRBV6-1 with TRBJ1-1; D is ambiguous. V was trimmed by 5 bases and J by 3 bases, leaving 10 bases between them. Per germline, CDR1 MNHNS and CDR2 SASEGT. This CDR3 has 13 amino acids. CDR3 residues: CASSLAVDTEAFF. The CDR3 bases are TGTGCCAGCAGTTTGGCGGTGGACACTGAAGCTTTCTTT.

The rearrangement links TRBV11-3 to TRBJ2-1, with 10 bases matching TRBD2. The CDR3 runs 16 residues. CDR1 SGHNT and CDR2 YENEEA come from the germline V gene. The trim removed 1 base at V and 4 bases at J, leaving 4 bases unmatched. The DNA for the CDR3 is TGTGCCAGCAGCTTAGGACTAGCGGGTACTTACAATGAGCAGTTCTTC. Amino acid sequence: CASSLGLAGTYNEQFF.

The chain couples TRBV5-4 to TRBJ2-7, with 10 nucleotides matching TRBD2. The V segment lost 5 bases and the J segment 4 bases; nucleotides outside the gene matches: 9. The CDR3 runs to 15 residues. Per the germline V gene, CDR1 is SGHNT and CDR2 is YYREEE (reference sequence). CDR3 residues: CASSWSAGGLYEQYF. DNA for the CDR3: TGTGCCAGCAGTTGGTCAGCGGGGGGGTTATACGAGCAGTACTTC.

V and J are TRBV5-1 and TRBJ2-4; maybe TRBD2 (5 bases). Per germline, CDR1 SGHRS and CDR2 YFSETQ. The length of the CDR3 is 13 residues. V was clipped by 3 bases and J by 9 bases, with 13 bases between them. The CDR3 protein is CASSSEGLGIQYF. The CDR3 nucleotides read TGCGCCAGCAGCTCAGAGGGCTTGGGCATTCAGTACTTC.

V and J are TRBV10-1 and TRBJ2-3; no definite D call. Trimming removed 6 bases from V and 6 bases from J, with 7 bases in between. This CDR3 comprises 11 residues. The V gene's germline CDR1 is WNHNN and CDR2 SYGVQD (reference sequence). The CDR3 is CASSNMDTQYF. The CDR3 DNA follows: TGCGCCAGCAGCAATATGGATACGCAGTATTTT.

This chain connects TRBV7-8 to TRBJ1-3; D gene ambiguous. Germline V lookup: CDR1 SGHVS, CDR2 FQNEAQ. This CDR3 is built from 16 residues. V was cut by 1 base and J by 2 bases, with 12 bases left in between. DNA of the CDR3: TGTGCCAGCAGCTTAGGGAGAGGGAGGACTGGAAACACCATATATTTT. Amino acids: CASSLGRGRTGNTIYF.

In nucleotides, the CDR3 is TGTGCCAGCGGGGGACAGGGGGCATACACTGAAGCTTTCTTT. Protein product: CASGGQGAYTEAFF. The chain joins TRBV14 to TRBJ1-1; TRBD1 matches 12 bases. The CDR3 sequence is 14 residues long. CDR1 is SGHDN, CDR2 FVKESK, per germline. With 8 bases clipped from V and 3 bases from J, the junction kept 4 bases outside the gene matches.

The V gene is TRBV19, the J gene TRBJ2-1, with D perhaps TRBD2 (6 bases). This CDR3 has 15 amino acids. Trimming left V 7 bases short and J 5 bases short, with 18 bases between. CDR1 and CDR2 from the germline V gene are LNHDA and SQIVND (reference sequence). DNA of the CDR3: TGTGCCAGTACGGGAGCGGGCGGGGTCCACAATGAGCAGTTCTTC. This gives the protein CASTGAGGVHNEQFF.